This T cell receptor (beta chain) is from a study of cytomegalovirus exposure and HLA in healthy donors. Overall study: In an early release, HLA-typed donors contributed approximately 82 million unique TCR sequences.

Overall study findings and caveats: A missense DCLRE1C variant was associated with V- and J-gene trimming of TCR beta chains in a later analysis, and an independent cohort replicated the association.

Remarks on this clone: Its antigen is as yet unknown.

The PCR contained 60 Vbeta and 13 Jbeta primers. Only in-frame clones appear in the TCRdb table, and some are missing; sequencing was by immunoSEQ multiplex PCR. The table lists 170,000 or so clones, 84% of them singletons. The CDR3 loop spans 15 amino acids. Per germline, CDR1 SEHNR and CDR2 FQNEAQ (reference sequence). The V and J ends lost 4 bases and 8 bases respectively, with 17 bases between them. The chain is built from TRBV7-9 and TRBJ1-4, with D perhaps TRBD1 (6 bases). Sequenced: PBMCs. This clonotype was obtained from a man aged 18-30 years in good health and CMV-seronegative. The CDR3 protein is CASSSLRDNIEKLFF. The DNA for the CDR3 is TGTGCCAGCAGCTCCCTCCGGGACAACATAGAAAAACTGTTTTTT.